The rows below give T cell receptor beta chains drawn from one sample of a study of identical twins. TCRdb reprocessed the 5' RACE reads with MiXCR, giving one entry per CDR3 protein. Among some 500,000 distinct CDR3 sequences listed, 13% to 15% were seen once. The data also belong to a second study, concerning yellow fever vaccine responses in identical twins.

Material for sequencing was CD4+ T cells sorted from blood. These receptors came from a woman under 30 in good health. Both conserved end residues are part of each CDR3. A D gene is named only where the DNA matches it firmly. Where a row states a size, it is once, few, many or the class of an expanded clone; other rows omit it.

>TRBJ2-1|TRBV7-9|.|.
TGTGCCAGCAGCTTAGAGTTGGCAAGGAATGAGCAGTTCTTC
CASSLELARNEQFF
>TRBJ2-4|TRBV10-3|few|.
TGTGCCATCAGTCCGGACGAGGGGGGCTACGCCAAAAACATTCAGTACTTC
CAISPDEGGYAKNIQYF
>TRBJ2-1|TRBV7-8|.|TRBD2
TGTGCCAGCAGCGAGACTAGCGGGAAATACAATGAGCAGTTCTTC
CASSETSGKYNEQFF
>TRBJ2-3|TRBV2|few|.
TGTGCCAGCAGTACCCTCGGCGGGGACACAGATACGCAGTATTTT
CASSTLGGDTDTQYF
>TRBJ2-5|TRBV3-1|few|.
TGTGCCAGCAGCGCGATCTCACTTGGGGAGACCCAGTACTTC
CASSAISLGETQYF
>TRBJ2-1|TRBV7-3|few|TRBD2
TGTGCCAGCAGCTTTTCGGGGGGGCCGGCAAATGAGCAGTTCTTC
CASSFSGGPANEQFF
>TRBJ2-4|TRBV4-2|.|TRBD1
TGTGCCAGCAGCCCAGGGGGAGGGACAGGGTCCCACATTCAGTACTTC
CASSPGGGTGSHIQYF
>TRBJ2-1|TRBV15|.|.
TGTGCCACCAGCAGAGAAACCGGGACAGAGCAGTTCTTC
CATSRETGTEQFF
>TRBJ1-6|TRBV12-3/TRBV12-4|.|TRBD1
TGTGCCAGCACCTCACTGAAGGGACAGGGTGGTTCACCCCTCCACTTT
CASTSLKGQGGSPLHF
>TRBJ2-6|TRBV5-5|.|.
TGTGCCAGCAGCCCGGCCCGGACAACCACTTCTGGGGCCAACGTCCTGACTTTC
CASSPARTTTSGANVLTF
>TRBJ2-5|TRBV5-8|.|TRBD2
TGTGCCAGCAGCTCGGGACTAGCGGGGGCCCACCAAGAGACCCAGTACTTC
CASSSGLAGAHQETQYF
>TRBJ2-2|TRBV7-9|few|.
TGTGCCAGCAGCTTTAGAGTAGTCCGCGGGGAGCTGTTTTTT
CASSFRVVRGELFF
>TRBJ2-7|TRBV12-3/TRBV12-4|.|TRBD1
TGTGCCAGCAGGAACCGGGACAGGGGGCAATACGAGCAGTACTTC
CASRNRDRGQYEQYF
>TRBJ2-7|TRBV6-6|.|TRBD2
TGCGCCACGGGGCGGGAGTCCTACGAGCAGTACTTC
CATGRESYEQYF
>TRBJ2-3|TRBV24-1|few|TRBD2
TGTGCCACCAGTGACCGACTAGCGGGTAACACAGATACGCAGTATTTT
CATSDRLAGNTDTQYF
>TRBJ2-7|TRBV18|few|.
TGTGCCAGCTCACCAGACATGTTAACCTACGAGCAGTACTTC
CASSPDMLTYEQYF
>TRBJ1-1|TRBV6-1|.|.
TGTGCCAGCACGCCGGGGACATCCCGAGGGGGGGAAGCTTTCTTT
CASTPGTSRGGEAFF
>TRBJ1-5|TRBV6-2/TRBV6-3|few|.
TGTGCCAGCATGGGCACTCGTAATCAGCCCCAGCATTTT
CASMGTRNQPQHF
>TRBJ2-2|TRBV20-1|.|.
TGCAGTGCTAGAGATGAAGGCAGTTACACCGGGGAGCTGTTTTTT
CSARDEGSYTGELFF
>TRBJ2-7|TRBV7-3|many|.
TGTGCCAGCAGCCCAGGTCTGGGGGCGAATTACGAGCAGTACTTC
CASSPGLGANYEQYF
>TRBJ2-5|TRBV3-1|.|TRBD2
TGTGCCAGCAGCCAAGACAGGACTAGCGGTTTAGCAGAGACCCAGTACTTC
CASSQDRTSGLAETQYF
>TRBJ2-7|TRBV5-4|few|.
TGTGCCAGCAGCTTAGGTACTAACTCCTACGAGCAGTACTTC
CASSLGTNSYEQYF
>TRBJ2-5|TRBV25-1|.|TRBD2
TGTGCCAGCAGTGAACGTCTAGCGGGGAGAGAGACCCAGTACTTC
CASSERLAGRETQYF
>TRBJ2-3|TRBV20-1|.|TRBD2
TGCAGTGCTAGCCCTAGCGGGCCGAACACAGATACGCAGTATTTT
CSASPSGPNTDTQYF
>TRBJ2-7|TRBV4-3|few|.
TGCGCCAGCAGCCAAGATGACAGCTCCTACGAGCAGTACTTC
CASSQDDSSYEQYF
>TRBJ2-5|TRBV11-2|few|.
TGTGCCAGCAGCTTAGATAGGGGGGATTTTGGAGAGACCCAGTACTTC
CASSLDRGDFGETQYF
>TRBJ2-7|TRBV7-9|.|.
TGTGCCAGCAGCTTATCGGGATTAAGCTCCTACGAGCAGTACTTC
CASSLSGLSSYEQYF
>TRBJ2-6|TRBV12-3/TRBV12-4|.|TRBD1
TGTGCCAGCAGGCCGACAGGGTCCGAGGCCAACGTCCTGACTTTC
CASRPTGSEANVLTF
>TRBJ2-1|TRBV7-9|.|.
TGTGCCAGCGGGCAGGACAGAATCTCCTACAATGAGCAGTTCTTC
CASGQDRISYNEQFF